This T cell receptor beta chain was retrieved from a study of regulatory T cells in long-lasting Graves disease. As for the study in general: Antithyroid drugs had been given to newly diagnosed Graves' patients for under 3 months. Study-wide results and limits: New patients shared some 980 public clonotypes, and persistent patients shared more, with a few thousand.

Libraries of TCR beta came from iRepertoire HTBI primers plus Arm-PCR of CDR3 regions. MiXCR, run by TCRdb on the multiplex PCR reads, gives a single entry per CDR3 protein. The sample holds some 400,000 distinct CDR3 sequences; 14% to 15% are singletons and the top ten take 16%. There are many counts of this clonotype. Its antigen is undetermined. Time point specified: newly diagnosed GD, antithyroid drugs for less than 3 months. PBMC RNA was the source of the TCR library. V gave up 5 bases and J gave up 1 base; unmatched junction bases: 8. The CDR3 is 15 amino acids. These data are also associated with another study on T cells in Graves' hyperthyroidism and ophthalmopathy. That paper states: The blood repertoire included most of the expanded thyroid clonotypes above 0.001. Ophthalmopathy, as predicted by the model, came a median about seven months after the prediction.

V usage is TRBV12-3 or TRBV12-4 and J usage is TRBJ2-7; 7 nucleotides agree with TRBD2. The receptor's source is a young woman with Graves disease. The sequenced sample was peripheral blood mononuclear cells (PBMCs), obtained at new diagnosis, from a patient treated with antithyroid drugs. This CDR3 is CASSPWEGSSYEQYF. In nucleotides, the CDR3 is TGTGCCAGCAGTCCATGGGAGGGGAGTTCCTACGAGCAGTACTTC.